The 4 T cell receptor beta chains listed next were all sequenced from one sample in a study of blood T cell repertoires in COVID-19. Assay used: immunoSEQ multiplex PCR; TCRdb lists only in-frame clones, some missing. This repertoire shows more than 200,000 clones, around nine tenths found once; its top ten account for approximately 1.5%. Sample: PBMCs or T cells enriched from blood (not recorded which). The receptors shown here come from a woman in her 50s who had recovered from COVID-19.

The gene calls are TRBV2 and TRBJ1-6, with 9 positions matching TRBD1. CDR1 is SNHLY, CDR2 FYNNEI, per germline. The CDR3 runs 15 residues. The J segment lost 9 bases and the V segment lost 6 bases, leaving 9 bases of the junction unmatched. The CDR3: CASSGVTGGGSPLHF. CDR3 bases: TGTGCCAGCAGCGGAGTGACAGGGGGAGGTTCACCCCTCCACTTT.

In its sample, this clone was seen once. The CDR3 DNA reads as TGTGCCAGCAGCCCAACCGGGACAGGCGTTACAGATACGCAGTATTTT. Protein sequence: CASSPTGTGVTDTQYF. J is TRBJ2-3 and V is TRBV5-4; 8 bases are shared with TRBD1. Germline V gives CDR1 SGHNT, CDR2 YYREEE (reference sequence). V shed 4 bases and J 3 bases; nucleotides not matched to a gene: 10. This CDR3 region has 16 residues. Full variable domain (outside the CDR3, taken from reference TRBV5-4 and TRBJ2-3): ETGVTQSPTHLIKTRGQQVTLRCSSQSGHNTVSWYQQALGQGPQFIFQYYREEENGRGNFPPRFSGLQFPNYSSELNVNALELDDSALYLCASSPTGTGVTDTQYFGPGTRLTVL.

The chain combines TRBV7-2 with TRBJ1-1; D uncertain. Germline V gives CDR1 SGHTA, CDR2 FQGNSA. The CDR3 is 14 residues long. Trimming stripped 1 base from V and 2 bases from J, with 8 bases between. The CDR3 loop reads CASSLGSLNTEAFF. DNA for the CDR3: TGTGCCAGCAGCTTAGGCTCCCTAAACACTGAAGCTTTCTTT.

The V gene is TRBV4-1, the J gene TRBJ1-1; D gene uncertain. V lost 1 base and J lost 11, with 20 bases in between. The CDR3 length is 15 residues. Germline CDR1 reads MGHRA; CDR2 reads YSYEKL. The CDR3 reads CASSQGAGNGWSAFF. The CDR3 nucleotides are TGCGCCAGCAGCCAAGGGGCAGGCAATGGGTGGTCGGCTTTCTTT.